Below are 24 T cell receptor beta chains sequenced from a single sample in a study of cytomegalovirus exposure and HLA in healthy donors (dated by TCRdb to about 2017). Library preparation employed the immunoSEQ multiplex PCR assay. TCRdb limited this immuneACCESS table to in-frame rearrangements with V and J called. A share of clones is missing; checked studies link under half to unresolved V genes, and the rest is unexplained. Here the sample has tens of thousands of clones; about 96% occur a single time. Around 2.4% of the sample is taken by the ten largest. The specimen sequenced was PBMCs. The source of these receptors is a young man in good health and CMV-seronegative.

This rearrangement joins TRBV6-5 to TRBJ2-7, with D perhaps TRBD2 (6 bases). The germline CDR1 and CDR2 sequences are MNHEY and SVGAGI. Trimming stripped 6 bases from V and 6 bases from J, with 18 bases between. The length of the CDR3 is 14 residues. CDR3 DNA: TGTGCCAGCAGCCCTGGACCCTGGGGAGGCGAGCAGTACTTC. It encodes CASSPGPWGGEQYF.

CDR3 in DNA: TGTGCCAGCAGCGTCGACGGGACAGGGGGAAACGAGCAGTACTTC. Amino acids: CASSVDGTGGNEQYF. The chain joins TRBV11-3 to TRBJ2-7; TRBD1 aligns across 11 bases. Germline CDR1 SGHNT, CDR2 YENEEA. The length of the CDR3 is 15 residues. V was pared by 5 bases and J by 5 bases, with 8 bases of the junction left unmatched.

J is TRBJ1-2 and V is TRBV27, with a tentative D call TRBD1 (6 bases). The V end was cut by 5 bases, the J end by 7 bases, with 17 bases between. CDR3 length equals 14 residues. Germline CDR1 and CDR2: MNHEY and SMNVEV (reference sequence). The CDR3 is CASSPLTGIGGYTF. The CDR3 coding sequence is TGTGCCAGCAGTCCACTTACAGGGATAGGTGGCTACACCTTC.

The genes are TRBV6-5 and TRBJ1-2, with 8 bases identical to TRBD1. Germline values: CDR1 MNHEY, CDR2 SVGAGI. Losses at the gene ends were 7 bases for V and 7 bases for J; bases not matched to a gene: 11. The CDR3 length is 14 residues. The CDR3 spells CASTISGGAAGYTF. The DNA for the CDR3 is TGTGCCAGCACTATATCAGGGGGCGCGGCTGGCTACACCTTC.

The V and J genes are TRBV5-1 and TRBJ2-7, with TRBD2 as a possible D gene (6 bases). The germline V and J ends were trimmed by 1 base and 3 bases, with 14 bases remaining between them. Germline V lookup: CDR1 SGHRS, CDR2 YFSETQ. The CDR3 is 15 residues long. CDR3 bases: TGCGCCAGCAGCTTGCCCACGGGAGTAGACTACGAGCAGTACTTC. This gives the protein CASSLPTGVDYEQYF.

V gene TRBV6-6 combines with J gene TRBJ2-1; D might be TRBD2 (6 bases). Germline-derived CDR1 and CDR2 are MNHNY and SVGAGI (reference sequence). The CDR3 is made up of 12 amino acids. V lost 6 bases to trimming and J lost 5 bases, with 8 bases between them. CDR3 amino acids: CASSGGDNEQFF. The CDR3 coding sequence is TGTGCCAGCAGCGGGGGAGACAATGAGCAGTTCTTC.

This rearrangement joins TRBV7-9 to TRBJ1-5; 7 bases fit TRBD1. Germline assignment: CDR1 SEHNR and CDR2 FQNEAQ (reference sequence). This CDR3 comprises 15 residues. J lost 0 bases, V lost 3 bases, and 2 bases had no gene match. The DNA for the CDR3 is TGTGCCAGCAGCTTTGCAGGGGGTAGCAATCAGCCCCAGCATTTT. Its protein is CASSFAGGSNQPQHF.

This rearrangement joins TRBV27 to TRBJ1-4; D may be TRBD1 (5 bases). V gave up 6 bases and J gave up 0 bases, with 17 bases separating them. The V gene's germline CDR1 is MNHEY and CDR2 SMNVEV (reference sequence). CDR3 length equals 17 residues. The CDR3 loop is CASRGRGEPATNEKLFF. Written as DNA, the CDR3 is TGTGCCAGCAGGGGGAGGGGCGAACCTGCAACTAATGAAAAACTGTTTTTT.

The CDR3 sequence is CASSLDQGATDTQYF. The CDR3, as DNA: TGTGCCAGCAGCTTGGACCAGGGGGCGACAGATACGCAGTATTTT. The chain carries TRBV5-4 and TRBJ2-3; 8 bases are shared with TRBD1. There are 15 residues in the CDR3. The junction had 3 bases not matched to a gene; V was cut back by 0 bases and J by 3 bases. In germline, CDR1 is SGHNT, CDR2 YYREEE (reference sequence). The full variable domain, in which reference TRBV5-4 and TRBJ2-3 provide the parts outside the CDR3, is ETGVTQSPTHLIKTRGQQVTLRCSSQSGHNTVSWYQQALGQGPQFIFQYYREEENGRGNFPPRFSGLQFPNYSSELNVNALELDDSALYLCASSLDQGATDTQYFGPGTRLTVL.

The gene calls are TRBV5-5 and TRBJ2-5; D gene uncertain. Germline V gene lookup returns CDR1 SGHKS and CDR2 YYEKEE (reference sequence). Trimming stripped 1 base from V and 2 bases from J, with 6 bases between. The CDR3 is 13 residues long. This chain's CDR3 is CASSLTDQETQYF. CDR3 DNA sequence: TGTGCCAGCAGCTTGACTGATCAAGAGACCCAGTACTTC.

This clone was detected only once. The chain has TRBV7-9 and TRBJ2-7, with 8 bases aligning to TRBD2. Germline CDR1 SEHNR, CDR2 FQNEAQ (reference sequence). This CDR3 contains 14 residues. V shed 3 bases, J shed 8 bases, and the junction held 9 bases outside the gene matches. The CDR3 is CASSFGAGEGKQYF. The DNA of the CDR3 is TGTGCCAGCAGCTTTGGAGCGGGAGAGGGGAAGCAGTACTTC.

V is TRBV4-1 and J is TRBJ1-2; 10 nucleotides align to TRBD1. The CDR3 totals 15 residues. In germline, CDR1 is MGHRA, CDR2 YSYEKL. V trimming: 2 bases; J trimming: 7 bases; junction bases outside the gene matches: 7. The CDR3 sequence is CASSQPPGTGAGYTF. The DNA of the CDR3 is TGCGCCAGCAGCCAACCGCCGGGGACAGGGGCTGGCTACACCTTC.

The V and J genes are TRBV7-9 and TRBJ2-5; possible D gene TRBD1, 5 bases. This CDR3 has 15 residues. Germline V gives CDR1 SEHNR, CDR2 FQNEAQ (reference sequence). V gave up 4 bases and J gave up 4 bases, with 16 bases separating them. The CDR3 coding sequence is TGTGCCAGCAGCTCAGCGAAGACAGACGGAGAGACCCAGTACTTC. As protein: CASSSAKTDGETQYF.

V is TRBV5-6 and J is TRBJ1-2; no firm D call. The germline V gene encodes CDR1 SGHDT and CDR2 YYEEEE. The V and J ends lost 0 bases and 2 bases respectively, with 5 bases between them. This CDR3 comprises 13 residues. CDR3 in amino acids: CASSLDTNYGYTF. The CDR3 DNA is TGTGCCAGCAGCTTGGACACAAACTATGGCTACACCTTC.

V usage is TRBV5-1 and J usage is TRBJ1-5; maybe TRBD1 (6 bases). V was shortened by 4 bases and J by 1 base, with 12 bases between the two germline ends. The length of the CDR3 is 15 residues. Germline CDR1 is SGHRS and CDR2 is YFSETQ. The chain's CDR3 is CASSPTGGSNQPQHF. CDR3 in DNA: TGCGCCAGCAGCCCGACAGGCGGGAGCAATCAGCCCCAGCATTTT.

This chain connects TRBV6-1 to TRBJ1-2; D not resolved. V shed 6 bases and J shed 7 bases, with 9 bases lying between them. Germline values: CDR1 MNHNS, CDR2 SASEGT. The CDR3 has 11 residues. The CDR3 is CASSTYPGYTF. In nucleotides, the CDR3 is TGTGCCAGCAGCACCTATCCTGGCTACACCTTC.

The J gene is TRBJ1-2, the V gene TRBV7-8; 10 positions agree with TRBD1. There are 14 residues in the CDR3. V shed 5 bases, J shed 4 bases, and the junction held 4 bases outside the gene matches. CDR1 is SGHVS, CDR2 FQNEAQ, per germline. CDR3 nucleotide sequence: TGTGCCAGCAGCCATGGACAGGGGGGCTATGGCTACACCTTC. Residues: CASSHGQGGYGYTF.

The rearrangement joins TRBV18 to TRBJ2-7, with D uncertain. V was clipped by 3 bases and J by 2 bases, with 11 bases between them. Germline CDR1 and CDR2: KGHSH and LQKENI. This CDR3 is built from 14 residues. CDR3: CASSPPQNPYEQYF. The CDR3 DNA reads TGTGCCAGCTCACCTCCACAGAACCCCTACGAGCAGTACTTC.

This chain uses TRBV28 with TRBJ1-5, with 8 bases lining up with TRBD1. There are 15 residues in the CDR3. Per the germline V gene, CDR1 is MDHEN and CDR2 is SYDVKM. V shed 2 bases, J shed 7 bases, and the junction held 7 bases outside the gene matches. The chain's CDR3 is CASSLPTGGAQPQHF. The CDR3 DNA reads TGTGCCAGCAGTTTACCAACAGGGGGGGCCCAGCCCCAGCATTTT. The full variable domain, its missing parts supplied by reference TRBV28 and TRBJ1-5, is DVKVTQSSRYLVKRTGEKVFLECVQDMDHENMFWYRQDPGLGLRLIYFSYDVKMKEKGDIPEGYSVSREKKERFSLILESASTNQTSMYLCASSLPTGGAQPQHFGDGTRLSIL.

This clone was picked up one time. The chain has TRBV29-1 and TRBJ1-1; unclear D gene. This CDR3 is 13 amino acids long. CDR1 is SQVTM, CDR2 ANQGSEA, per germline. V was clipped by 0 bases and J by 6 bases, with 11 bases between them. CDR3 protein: CSVEEQRNAEAFF. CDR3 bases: TGCAGCGTTGAAGAACAGAGAAACGCTGAAGCTTTCTTT.

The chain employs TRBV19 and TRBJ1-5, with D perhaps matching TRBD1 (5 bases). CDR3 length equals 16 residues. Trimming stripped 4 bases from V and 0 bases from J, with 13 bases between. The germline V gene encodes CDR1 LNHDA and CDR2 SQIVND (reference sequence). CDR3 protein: CASSTSQGYSNQPQHF. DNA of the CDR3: TGTGCCAGTAGTACCTCTCAGGGTTATAGCAATCAGCCCCAGCATTTT.

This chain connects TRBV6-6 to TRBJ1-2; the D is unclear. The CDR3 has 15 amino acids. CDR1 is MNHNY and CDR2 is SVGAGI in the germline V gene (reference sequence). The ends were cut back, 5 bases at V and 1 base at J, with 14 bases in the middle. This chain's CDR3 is CASSADEVINYGYTF. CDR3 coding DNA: TGTGCCAGCAGTGCAGACGAGGTTATTAACTATGGCTACACCTTC.

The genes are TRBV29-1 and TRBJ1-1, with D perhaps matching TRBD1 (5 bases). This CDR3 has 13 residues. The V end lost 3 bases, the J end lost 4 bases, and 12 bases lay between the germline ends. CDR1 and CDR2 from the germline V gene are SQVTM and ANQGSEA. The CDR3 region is CSVEMGLSTEAFF. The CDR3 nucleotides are TGCAGCGTTGAGATGGGGCTGAGCACTGAAGCTTTCTTT.

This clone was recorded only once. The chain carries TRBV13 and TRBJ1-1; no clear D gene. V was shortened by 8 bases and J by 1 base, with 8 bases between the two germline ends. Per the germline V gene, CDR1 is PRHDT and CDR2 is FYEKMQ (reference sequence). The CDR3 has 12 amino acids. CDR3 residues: CASGSGNTEAFF. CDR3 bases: TGTGCCAGCGGTTCAGGGAACACTGAAGCTTTCTTT.